This T cell receptor (beta chain) was captured by sequencing in a study of shared clonotypes between healthy human individuals. Whole-study findings and limits: A generally larger estimated richness was seen in naive subsets than in memory subsets.

The germline gives CDR1 MRHNA, CDR2 SNTAGT. Between the trimmed V and J ends, which lost 2 bases and 6 bases, there was a span of 8 bases. This CDR3 spans 13 amino acids. This clone came up once. What it recognizes is unknown. Method: immunoSEQ multiplex PCR; TCRdb's copy keeps in-frame clones and lacks some. The data contain approximately 740,000 clones, around 74% of them singletons. Sequenced input: memory CD4+ T cells sorted from blood. The subset was: CD45RA-negative fraction. The chain uses TRBV6-4 and TRBJ1-5; no clear D gene. This TCR derives from a woman in her 30s in good health. The CDR3 DNA sequence: TGTGCCAGCAGTGACGAGGTCGGTCAGCCCCAGCATTTT. Amino acid sequence: CASSDEVGQPQHF.